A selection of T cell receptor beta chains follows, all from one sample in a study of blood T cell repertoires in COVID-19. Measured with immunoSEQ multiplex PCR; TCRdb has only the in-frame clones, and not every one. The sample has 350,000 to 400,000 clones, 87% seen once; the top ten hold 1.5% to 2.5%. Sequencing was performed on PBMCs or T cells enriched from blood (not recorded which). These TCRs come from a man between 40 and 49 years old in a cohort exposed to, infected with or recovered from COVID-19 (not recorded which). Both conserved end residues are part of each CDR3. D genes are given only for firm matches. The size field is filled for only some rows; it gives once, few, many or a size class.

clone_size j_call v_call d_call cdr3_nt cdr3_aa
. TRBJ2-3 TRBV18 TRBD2 TGTGCCAGCTCACCGTCGTCTAGCGGGGTAGATACGCAGTATTTT CASSPSSSGVDTQYF
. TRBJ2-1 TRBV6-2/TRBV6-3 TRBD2 TGTGCCAGCAGCTCGGGACTACAGCAGTTCTTC CASSSGLQQFF
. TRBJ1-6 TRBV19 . TGTGCCAGTACCCCCCGCCGGGAATATAATTCACCCCTCCACTTT CASTPRREYNSPLHF
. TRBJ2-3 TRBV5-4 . TGTGCCGTCGCTACGAAGAGCACAGATACGCAGTATTTT CAVATKSTDTQYF
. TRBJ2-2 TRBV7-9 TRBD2 TGTGCCAGCAGCTCACTAGCGGGAGGCCTTGGGGAGCTGTTTTTT CASSSLAGGLGELFF
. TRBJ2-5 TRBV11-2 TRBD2 TGTGCCAGCAGCTTTAGCGGGAGCTTCCAAGAGACCCAGTACTTC CASSFSGSFQETQYF
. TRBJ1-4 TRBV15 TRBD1 TGTGCCACCAGCAGAGAGACAGGGGGCGATGAAAAACTGTTTTTT CATSRETGGDEKLFF
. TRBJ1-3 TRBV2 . TGTGCCAGCAGCCGCGGGAGGTTACAAAACACCATATATTTT CASSRGRLQNTIYF
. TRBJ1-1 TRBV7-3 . TGTGCCAGCAGCTTAAATGCGGGCCGGAACACTGAAGCTTTCTTT CASSLNAGRNTEAFF
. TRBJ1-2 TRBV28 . TGTGCCAGCAGTTTAGGGGGAGGATTCTATGGCTACACCTTC CASSLGGGFYGYTF
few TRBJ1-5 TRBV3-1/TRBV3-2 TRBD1 TGTGCCAGCAGCCAAGGGGGACAGGGGGCAGGTCAGCCCCAGCATTTT CASSQGGQGAGQPQHF
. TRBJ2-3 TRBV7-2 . TGTGCCAGCAGCTTAGTTGCGGCAGATACGCAGTATTTT CASSLVAADTQYF
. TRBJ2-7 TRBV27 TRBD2 TGTGCCAGCAGTTTACAGGCTAGCGGCTCCTACGAGCAGTACTTC CASSLQASGSYEQYF
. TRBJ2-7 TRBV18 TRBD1 TGTGCCAGCTCAGGACAGGGCCGCGAGCAGTACTTC CASSGQGREQYF
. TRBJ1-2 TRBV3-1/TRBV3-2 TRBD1 TGTGCCAGCAGCACCAGACAGGGGGCGCCTGGCTACACCTTC CASSTRQGAPGYTF
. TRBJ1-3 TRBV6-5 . TGTGCCAGCATGGAGGGGCGGTACGGAAACACCATATATTTT CASMEGRYGNTIYF
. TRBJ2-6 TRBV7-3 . TGTGCCAGCAGCTTAAGGGTCGGAGGTGGGGCCAACGTCCTGACTTTC CASSLRVGGGANVLTF
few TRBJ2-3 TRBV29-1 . TGCAGCGTTGACCAACCCCAGGGAACAGATACGCAGTATTTT CSVDQPQGTDTQYF
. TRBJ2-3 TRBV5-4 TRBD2 TGTGCCAGCAGCCCTCGGGGAAGCGGGACGGCGGGCACGCAGTATTTT CASSPRGSGTAGTQYF
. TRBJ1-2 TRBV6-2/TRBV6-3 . TGTGCCAGCAGTCCCGGGACAAGCTTGGTTGGCTACACCTTC CASSPGTSLVGYTF
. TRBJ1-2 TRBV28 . TGTGCCAGCACAGACCTCAGGTTCTATGGCTACACCTTC CASTDLRFYGYTF
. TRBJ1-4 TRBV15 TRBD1 TGTGCCACCAGCAGAGTGATGGGACAGACTAATGAAAAACTGTTTTTT CATSRVMGQTNEKLFF
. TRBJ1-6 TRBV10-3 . TGTGCCATCAGGCTTGGGGACTTGAATTCACCCCTCCACTTT CAIRLGDLNSPLHF
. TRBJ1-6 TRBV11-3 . TGTGCCAGCAGCCAGGGGAATTCACCCCTCCACTTT CASSQGNSPLHF
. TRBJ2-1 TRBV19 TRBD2 TGTGCCAGTAGTATGCCGGGGGGCTCCTACAATGAGCAGTTCTTC CASSMPGGSYNEQFF
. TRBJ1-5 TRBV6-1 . TGTGCCAGCAGTGAAGATAGAGGCCTTCGGCGCAATCAGCCCCAGCATTTT CASSEDRGLRRNQPQHF
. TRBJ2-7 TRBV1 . TGCACCAGCAGCCAAGAAGTCCCCGACTGGGACATCTGCTCCTACGAGCAGTACTTC CTSSQEVPDWDICSYEQYF
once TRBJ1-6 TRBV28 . TGTGCCAGCGGGGGGTCACCCCTCCACTTT CASGGSPLHF
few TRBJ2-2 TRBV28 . TGTGCCAGCAGTTTTGCGTCAGGGGTGACCGGGGAGCTGTTTTTT CASSFASGVTGELFF
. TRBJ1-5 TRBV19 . TGTGCCAGTAGTATACGATTGGAGGTAGGTCAGCCCCAGCATTTT CASSIRLEVGQPQHF
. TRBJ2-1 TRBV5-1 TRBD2 TGCGCCAGCAGCGAGGGACTAGTAGACAATGAGCAGTTCTTC CASSEGLVDNEQFF
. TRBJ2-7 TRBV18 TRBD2 TGTGCCAGCTCTGGCGGGAGTGGCTACGAGCAGTACTTC CASSGGSGYEQYF
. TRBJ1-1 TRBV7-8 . TGTGCCAGCAGCTCTATCGGAGGCACTGAAGCTTTCTTT CASSSIGGTEAFF
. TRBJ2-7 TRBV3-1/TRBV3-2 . TGTGCCAGCAGCCAAGATTGGCAGGGTAGCGAGCAGTACTTC CASSQDWQGSEQYF
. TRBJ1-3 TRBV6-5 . TGTGCCAGCAAAATGGGGCTAGAAAACACCATATATTTT CASKMGLENTIYF
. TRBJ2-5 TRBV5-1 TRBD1 TGCGCCAGCAGGGGGACAGAACAAGAGACCCAGTACTTC CASRGTEQETQYF
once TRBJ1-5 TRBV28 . TGTGCCAGCAGTTTATTTTCGGGGAACGGGCGGTATAGCAATCAGCCCCAGCATTTT CASSLFSGNGRYSNQPQHF
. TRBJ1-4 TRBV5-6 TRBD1 TGTGCCAGCAGCAAGGACAGGGTGGGTGAAAAACTGTTTTTT CASSKDRVGEKLFF
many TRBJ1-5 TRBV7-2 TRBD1 TGTGCCAGCAGCTTAGGGGTGGGACAGAATAGCAATCAGCCCCAGCATTTT CASSLGVGQNSNQPQHF
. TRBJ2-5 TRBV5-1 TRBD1 TGCGCCAGCAGCAGGCCGGGACAGGGTGTTGAGACCCAGTACTTC CASSRPGQGVETQYF
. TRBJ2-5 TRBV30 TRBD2 TGTGCCTGGAGTAAGTCGGGAGGGTATAAGACCCAGTACTTC CAWSKSGGYKTQYF
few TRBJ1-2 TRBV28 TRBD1 TGTGCCAGCAGTTCTCACGACAGGGGAAACTATGGCTACACCTTC CASSSHDRGNYGYTF
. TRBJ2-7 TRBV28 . TGTGCCAGCGGGAGTCTGGCCTACGAGCAGTACTTC CASGSLAYEQYF